This T cell receptor (beta chain) was recovered during a study of patients and donors after allogeneic stem cell transplantation. TCRdb called the RT-PCR reads again in MiXCR, with one record for every CDR3 protein. Of some 160,000 distinct CDR3 sequences in the sample, 24% were seen once. This clonotype was detected only a few times. The germline gene is not matched at one end of the junction; a read error may be the cause. The germline gives CDR1 SGHTA, CDR2 FQGTGA. This CDR3 has 16 amino acids. This receptor was identified in a human donor who was either an allogeneic HSCT recipient or a stem cell or donor lymphocyte infusion donor (not recorded which). It is not recorded whose cells these are; they may come from a transplant donor. Sequencing was carried out using blood, either unsorted or a sorted T cell fraction (not recorded which). V usage is TRBV7-3 and J usage is TRBJ2-3, with TRBD2 matching over 7 bases. The CDR3 loop reads CASSVRLAARTDTQYF. CDR3 coding DNA: TGTGCCAGCAGCGTCAGACTAGCCGCACGCACTGATACGCAGTATTTT.